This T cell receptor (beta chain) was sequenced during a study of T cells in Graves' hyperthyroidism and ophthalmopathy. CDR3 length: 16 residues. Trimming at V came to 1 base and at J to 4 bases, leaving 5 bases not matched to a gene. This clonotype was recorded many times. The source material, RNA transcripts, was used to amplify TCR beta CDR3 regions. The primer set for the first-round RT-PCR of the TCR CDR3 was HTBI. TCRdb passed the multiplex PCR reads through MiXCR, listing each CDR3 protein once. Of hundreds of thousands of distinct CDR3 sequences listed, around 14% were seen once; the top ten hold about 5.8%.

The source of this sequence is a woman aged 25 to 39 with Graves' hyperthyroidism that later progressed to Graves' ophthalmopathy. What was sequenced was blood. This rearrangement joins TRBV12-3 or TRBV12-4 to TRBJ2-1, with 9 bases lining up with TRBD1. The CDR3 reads CASSLEGTGSYNEQFF. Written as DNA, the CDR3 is TGTGCCAGCAGTTTAGAGGGGACAGGGTCATACAATGAGCAGTTCTTC.